Sequencing of this T cell receptor beta chain was carried out in a study of technical replicates of blood from a handful of donors. The repertoire was sequenced with immunoSEQ multiplex PCR; TCRdb's copy has only in-frame clones and lacks some. The repertoire includes some 82,000 clones, approximately 94% of them detected once, and about 0.39% sits in the top ten. CDR3 length equals 13 residues. V was clipped by 4 bases and J by 6 bases, with 10 bases between them. From germline, CDR1 is MGHDK and CDR2 SYGVNS. The sequencing input was T cells isolated from PBMCs. The sequence came from a human donor in good health. The chain joins TRBV25-1 to TRBJ1-5; no clear D. The DNA of the CDR3 is TGTGCCAGCAGTGCGGAGGGAATTCAGCCCCAGCATTTT. Translation gives CASSAEGIQPQHF.